The 29 T cell receptor beta chains below all came from one sample that was sequenced in a study of OX40 agonist ivuxolimab in advanced cancers. Only in-frame clones appear in the TCRdb table, and some are missing; sequencing was by immunoSEQ multiplex PCR. The data contain tens of thousands of clones, around 90% of them singletons. This specimen consisted of CD4+ or CD8+ T cells sorted from blood, obtained in a trial of the OX40 agonist ivuxolimab. The receptors derive from an adult with an advanced solid tumor such as melanoma, head and neck, liver or kidney cancer.

The V gene is TRBV5-4, the J gene TRBJ2-2, with D unclear. Trimming stripped 0 bases from V and 1 base from J, with 4 bases between. This CDR3 has 14 residues. Germline-derived CDR1 and CDR2 are SGHNT and YYREEE (reference sequence). The CDR3 spells CASSLDLNTGELFF. The CDR3, as DNA: TGTGCCAGCAGCTTGGACCTGAACACCGGGGAGCTGTTTTTT.

The J gene is TRBJ1-2, the V gene TRBV28; no firm D call. The CDR3 covers 11 residues. The V gene's germline CDR1 is MDHEN and CDR2 SYDVKM. V was pared by 4 bases and J by 7 bases, with 7 bases between. The CDR3 bases are TGTGCCAGCAGTTCGGCGGCTGGCTACACCTTC. Its translation is CASSSAAGYTF.

The chain recombines TRBV5-5 with TRBJ2-7; 8 nucleotides agree with TRBD2. Germline CDR1 SGHKS, CDR2 YYEKEE (reference sequence). The CDR3 is made up of 15 amino acids. The V and J ends lost 2 bases and 2 bases, in that order; junction bases with no gene match: 6. As DNA, the CDR3 is TGTGCCAGCAGCTTCCTCGGTAGCGGGACCTACGAGCAGTACTTC. Translating it yields CASSFLGSGTYEQYF.

The CDR3, as DNA: TGCGCCAGCAGCTTGTCGGTCGTAGGAACTGGAAACACCATATATTTT. It specifies CASSLSVVGTGNTIYF. This chain joins TRBV5-1 and TRBJ1-3; D call uncertain. Looked up from germline, CDR1 is SGHRS and CDR2 is YFSETQ. Between the trimmed V and J ends, which lost 1 base and 2 bases, there was a span of 13 bases. The CDR3 runs 16 residues. The full variable domain, completed using reference TRBV5-1 and TRBJ1-3, is KAGVTQTPRYLIKTRGQQVTLSCSPISGHRSVSWYQQTPGQGLQFLFEYFSETQRNKGNFPGRFSGRQFSNSRSEMNVSTLELGDSALYLCASSLSVVGTGNTIYFGEGSWLTVV.

V and J are TRBV6-5 and TRBJ1-5, with D unclear. The CDR3 runs 14 residues. CDR1 is MNHEY and CDR2 is SVGAGI in the germline V gene. The ends were cut back, 4 bases at V and 2 bases at J, with 9 bases in the middle. The CDR3 nucleotides are TGTGCCAGCAGTTCCGGCCCCGGCAATCAGCCCCAGCATTTT. The encoded protein is CASSSGPGNQPQHF.

This rearrangement joins TRBV30 to TRBJ1-5; D call uncertain. V lost 2 bases, J lost 2 bases, and 13 bases lay in between. Germline-derived CDR1 and CDR2 are GTSNPN and SVGIG (reference sequence). This CDR3 has 15 residues. The CDR3, as DNA: TGTGCCTGGAGTCCCCGGGGTGGGGGCAATCAGCCCCAGCATTTT. It yields the protein CAWSPRGGGNQPQHF.

The V call is TRBV5-1, the J call TRBJ2-7, with 8 bases matching TRBD2. V was clipped by 4 bases and J by 6 bases; unmatched bases: 9. This CDR3 comprises 14 residues. Germline lookup yields CDR1 SGHRS and CDR2 YFSETQ. The CDR3 is CASSQTSGGSEQYF. DNA for the CDR3: TGCGCCAGCAGCCAAACTAGCGGAGGCTCCGAGCAGTACTTC. Filled out from reference TRBV5-1 and TRBJ2-7, the complete variable domain reads KAGVTQTPRYLIKTRGQQVTLSCSPISGHRSVSWYQQTPGQGLQFLFEYFSETQRNKGNFPGRFSGRQFSNSRSEMNVSTLELGDSALYLCASSQTSGGSEQYFGPGTRLTVT.

J is TRBJ2-7 and V is TRBV25-1, with unresolved D. Germline CDR1 and CDR2: MGHDK and SYGVNS. There are 11 residues in the CDR3. Trimming pared 8 bases from V and 6 bases from J, leaving 11 bases between. CDR3 bases: TGTGCCAGCGGGATGCGGAGCGAGCAGTACTTC. Translating it yields CASGMRSEQYF.

J is TRBJ2-1 and V is TRBV28, with D possibly being TRBD2 (6 bases). Germline V lookup: CDR1 MDHEN, CDR2 SYDVKM. Trimming stripped 6 bases from V and 0 bases from J, with 15 bases between. The CDR3 has 16 amino acids. DNA for the CDR3: TGTGCCAGCAGCTTAACGGGAGCCCGCTCCTACAATGAGCAGTTCTTC. This gives the protein CASSLTGARSYNEQFF.

This chain links TRBV11-2 with TRBJ1-2, with 7 bases that match TRBD1. V was pared by 5 bases and J by 4 bases, with 4 bases of the junction left unmatched. The CDR3 is made up of 13 amino acids. CDR1 and CDR2 (germline): SGHAT, FQNNGV. The chain's CDR3 is CASSPGTAYGYTF. CDR3 bases: TGTGCCAGCAGCCCAGGGACAGCCTATGGCTACACCTTC.

V gene TRBV9 combines with J gene TRBJ2-7, with D possibly being TRBD2 (5 bases). Germline V CDR1 and CDR2: SGDLS, YYNGEE. The length of the CDR3 is 16 residues. Trimming took 0 bases from V and 6 from J, leaving 19 bases between them. This CDR3 is CASSVDEGKGLREQYF. The CDR3 region has the DNA TGTGCCAGCAGCGTAGATGAGGGAAAGGGATTACGCGAGCAGTACTTC.

This chain joins TRBV9 and TRBJ2-3; tentative D call: TRBD2 (6 bases). CDR1 SGDLS and CDR2 YYNGEE come from the germline V gene. The CDR3 loop spans 20 amino acids. Trimming took off 4 bases at V and 0 bases at J, with 27 bases between the two ends. The CDR3 coding sequence is TGTGCCAGCAGCCTAAAGACTAGTCCCTACCGACCGGGGAGCACAGATACGCAGTATTTT. It specifies CASSLKTSPYRPGSTDTQYF.

The chain employs TRBV7-8 and TRBJ1-1; D is perhaps TRBD1 (5 bases). CDR1 SGHVS and CDR2 FQNEAQ come from the germline V gene. The CDR3 has 14 residues. The V end was cut by 6 bases, the J end by 2 bases, with 13 bases between. CDR3 protein: CASRLDRRNTEAFF. CDR3 DNA sequence: TGTGCCAGCAGACTTGACAGAAGAAACACTGAAGCTTTCTTT.

Here the CDR3 DNA reads TGTGCCGGCCAGACGGGAAGTCCGGAGACCCAGTACTTC. It encodes CAGQTGSPETQYF. The chain links TRBV2 to TRBJ2-5; possibly TRBD2 for D (5 bases). V was pared by 11 bases and J by 5 bases, with 18 bases between. Per the germline V gene, CDR1 is SNHLY and CDR2 is FYNNEI. The CDR3 contains 13 residues.

The V call is TRBV11-3, the J call TRBJ1-2; TRBD1 matches 8 bases. Unmatched junction bases numbered 6, after V lost 4 bases and J lost 8 bases. The CDR3 is 13 amino acids. The germline CDR1 and CDR2 sequences are SGHNT and YENEEA. The CDR3: CASSSRTGRGYTF. CDR3 bases: TGTGCCAGCAGCTCCCGGACAGGGAGGGGCTACACCTTC.

The chain carries TRBV14 and TRBJ2-7; D is uncertain. CDR3 length: 11 residues. V lost 4 bases to trimming and J lost 7 bases, with 8 bases between them. Per the germline V gene, CDR1 is SGHDN and CDR2 is FVKESK. CDR3 sequence reads: CASSPKREQYF. CDR3 nucleotide sequence: TGTGCCAGCAGCCCCAAGCGTGAGCAGTACTTC.

The rearrangement links TRBV10-3 to TRBJ2-1, with 13 bases identical to TRBD2. The V segment lost 4 bases and the J segment 0 bases; nucleotides outside the gene matches: 12. The CDR3 runs to 20 residues. Germline CDR1 reads ENHRY; CDR2 reads SYGVKD. The CDR3 loop is CAISASLGLAGVSSYNEQFF. CDR3 nucleotides: TGTGCCATCAGTGCTTCCTTAGGACTAGCGGGAGTGAGCTCCTACAATGAGCAGTTCTTC.

The chain joins TRBV19 to TRBJ1-1, with D maybe TRBD1 (6 bases). Germline CDR1 is LNHDA and CDR2 is SQIVND (reference sequence). The germline V and J ends were trimmed by 3 bases and 1 base, with 9 bases remaining between them. The length of the CDR3 is 14 residues. CDR3 sequence reads: CASSMNRANTEAFF. CDR3 coding DNA: TGTGCCAGTAGTATGAACAGGGCGAACACTGAAGCTTTCTTT.

This rearrangement joins TRBV7-2 to TRBJ2-3, with TRBD2 identical over 14 bases. Germline trimming cut 5 bases from V and 6 bases from J; bases unmatched to any gene: 7. The CDR3 extends over 16 amino acids. Germline CDR1 reads SGHTA; CDR2 reads FQGNSA. This CDR3 reads CASSARLAGGPDTQYF. In DNA, the CDR3 is TGTGCCAGCAGCGCGAGACTAGCGGGAGGGCCGGATACGCAGTATTTT.

The chain has TRBV2 and TRBJ2-1, with D perhaps TRBD2 (5 bases). The V gene lost 1 base and the J gene lost 7 bases, with 11 bases spanning the gap. Per the germline V gene, CDR1 is SNHLY and CDR2 is FYNNEI. The CDR3 is 14 residues long. For the CDR3, the DNA is TGTGCCAGCAGTGAAGGGGCGGGCCTTAATGAGCAGTTCTTC. It encodes CASSEGAGLNEQFF.

This clone was seen a handful of times. This chain links TRBV18 with TRBJ1-1; D ambiguous. The CDR3 runs 15 residues. The V gene's germline CDR1 is KGHSH and CDR2 LQKENI. Trimming shortened V by 1 base and J by 1 base, and 10 bases separated the two germline ends. CDR3 sequence (DNA): TGTGCCAGCTCACCACAGGTGGTGGGGAACACTGAAGCTTTCTTT. It translates to CASSPQVVGNTEAFF.

The J gene is TRBJ1-2, the V gene TRBV20-1, with D perhaps matching TRBD1 (5 bases). Trimming removed 0 bases from V and 10 bases from J, with 9 bases in between. This CDR3 region has 11 residues. Germline V gene lookup returns CDR1 DFQATT and CDR2 SNEGSKA (reference sequence). CDR3 DNA: TGCAGTGCTAGAGAGGGGGTGTTCTACACCTTC. Translating gives CSAREGVFYTF.

This chain links TRBV18 with TRBJ2-1; D unresolved. Trimming took off 1 base at V and 7 bases at J, with 8 bases between the two ends. Germline V gene lookup returns CDR1 KGHSH and CDR2 LQKENI. The CDR3 has 13 residues. The CDR3 nucleotides read TGTGCCAGCTCACCACAAAACGCGAATGAGCAGTTCTTC. The encoded protein is CASSPQNANEQFF. Based on the CDR3 plus reference TRBV18 and TRBJ2-1, the full variable domain is NAGVMQNPRHLVRRRGQEARLRCSPMKGHSHVYWYRQLPEEGLKFMVYLQKENIIDESGMPKERFSAEFPKEGPSILRIQQVVRGDSAAYFCASSPQNANEQFFGPGTRLTVL.

The chain recombines TRBV9 with TRBJ2-2; TRBD1 is a possible D gene (5 bases). The V and J ends lost 2 bases and 4 bases respectively, with 12 bases between them. Per germline, CDR1 SGDLS and CDR2 YYNGEE. The CDR3 has 15 amino acids. CDR3 in amino acids: CASSVLQGLTGELFF. The CDR3 coding sequence is TGTGCCAGCAGCGTGTTGCAGGGCCTCACCGGGGAGCTGTTTTTT.

V gene TRBV6-4 combines with J gene TRBJ1-5; D call uncertain. Trimming took 6 bases from V and 1 from J, leaving 13 bases between them. The CDR3 is 15 amino acids. The germline V gene encodes CDR1 MRHNA and CDR2 SNTAGT. CDR3 sequence reads: CASSAIGGSNQPQHF. DNA of the CDR3: TGTGCCAGCAGCGCCATAGGTGGGAGCAATCAGCCCCAGCATTTT.

V is TRBV11-2 and J is TRBJ2-3, with D possibly being TRBD2 (6 bases). CDR3 length: 16 amino acids. Per the germline V gene, CDR1 is SGHAT and CDR2 is FQNNGV. V lost 2 bases, J lost 4 bases, and 16 bases lay in between. CDR3 coding DNA: TGTGCCAGCAGCTTATCCCCGGCCGGGGGAGCAGATACGCAGTATTTT. Translation: CASSLSPAGGADTQYF.

This chain uses TRBV29-1 with TRBJ2-2; 11 bases agree with TRBD1. CDR1 and CDR2 from the germline V gene are SQVTM and ANQGSEA. The V segment lost 7 bases and the J segment 4 bases; nucleotides outside the gene matches: 8. The length of the CDR3 is 15 residues. CDR3 sequence reads: CSGARDRGFTGELFF. The CDR3 region has the DNA TGCAGCGGCGCTCGGGACAGGGGGTTCACCGGGGAGCTGTTTTTT.

The rearrangement links TRBV2 to TRBJ2-3; D is perhaps TRBD1 (6 bases). CDR1 and CDR2 from the germline V gene are SNHLY and FYNNEI. The CDR3 loop spans 15 amino acids. The V end was cut by 4 bases, the J end by 0 bases, with 11 bases between. CDR3 in amino acids: CASSGTVTSTDTQYF. CDR3 in DNA: TGTGCCAGCAGTGGGACAGTCACTAGCACAGATACGCAGTATTTT.

This clone showed up just a few times. V gene TRBV28 combines with J gene TRBJ1-5, with D unresolved. Germline V gene sequence: CDR1 MDHEN, CDR2 SYDVKM. The CDR3 is made up of 12 amino acids. Trimming stripped 3 bases from V and 11 bases from J, with 11 bases between. DNA for the CDR3: TGTGCCAGCAGTTTTGGGATTTCAGCCCAGCATTTT. Protein product: CASSFGISAQHF.